Each of the 7 T cell receptor beta chains below was sequenced from the same sample in a study of identical twins. TCRdb passed the 5' RACE reads through MiXCR, listing each CDR3 protein once. Of some 460,000 distinct CDR3 sequences listed, 11% to 15% are singletons. A further study also used this sample, focusing on yellow fever vaccine responses in identical twins.

The sequencing sample was made of CD4+ T cells sorted from blood. All receptors derive from a woman under 30 in good health.

This clonotype was counted only a few times. The chain employs TRBV28 and TRBJ2-6; TRBD1 is a possible D gene (5 bases). In germline, CDR1 is MDHEN, CDR2 SYDVKM. The CDR3 is made up of 17 amino acids. V was trimmed by 3 bases and J by 0 bases, leaving 12 bases between them. This CDR3 reads CASSFRGSSSGANVLTF. The CDR3 DNA follows: TGTGCCAGCAGTTTTAGGGGTTCCAGCTCTGGGGCCAACGTCCTGACTTTC.

The J gene is TRBJ2-5, the V gene TRBV9, with D tentatively TRBD1 or TRBD2 (5 bases each). Trimming took off 0 bases at V and 5 bases at J, with 11 bases between the two ends. The CDR3 is 14 amino acids. Germline lookup yields CDR1 SGDLS and CDR2 YYNGEE. The CDR3 sequence is CASSVGGAGETQYF. CDR3 sequence (DNA): TGTGCCAGCAGCGTAGGAGGGGCAGGGGAGACCCAGTACTTC.

This clonotype showed up many times. The chain has TRBV9 and TRBJ2-7; D gene unclear. In germline, CDR1 is SGDLS, CDR2 YYNGEE. Trimming left V 0 bases short and J 3 bases short, with 13 bases between. This CDR3 spans 15 amino acids. The CDR3 DNA follows: TGTGCCAGCAGCGTAGCCGGCGATACCGGCTACGAGCAGTACTTC. Translation: CASSVAGDTGYEQYF. The whole variable domain, filled in from reference TRBV9 and TRBJ2-7, reads DSGVTQTPKHLITATGQRVTLRCSPRSGDLSVYWYQQSLDQGLQFLIQYYNGEERAKGNILERFSAQQFPDLHSELNLSSLELGDSALYFCASSVAGDTGYEQYFGPGTRLTVT.

V gene TRBV4-3 combines with J gene TRBJ2-2; tentatively, D is TRBD1 (5 bases). The germline gives CDR1 LGHNA, CDR2 YSLEER. V lost 6 bases and J lost 1, with 9 bases in between. The CDR3 length is 14 residues. The CDR3 region has the DNA TGCGCCAGCAGGGGCAGGGTGAACACCGGGGAGCTGTTTTTT. Protein: CASRGRVNTGELFF.

The chain combines TRBV28 with TRBJ1-6, with D hard to call. This CDR3 region has 18 residues. Germline V gene sequence: CDR1 MDHEN, CDR2 SYDVKM. The V end was cut by 4 bases, the J end by 7 bases, with 23 bases between. The CDR3 bases are TGTGCCAGCAGTTATATCTCGGGGTTAAGGTCCCCGAATTCACCCCTCCACTTT. Its protein is CASSYISGLRSPNSPLHF.

This clonotype was seen a few times. The chain joins TRBV28 to TRBJ2-2, with TRBD1 identical over 8 bases. Looked up from germline, CDR1 is MDHEN and CDR2 is SYDVKM. Losses at the gene ends were 6 bases for V and 5 bases for J; bases not matched to a gene: 5. The CDR3 is 14 residues long. This chain's CDR3 is CASRRTGITGELFF. DNA for the CDR3: TGTGCCAGCAGACGGACAGGGATAACCGGGGAGCTGTTTTTT.

V gene TRBV27 combines with J gene TRBJ2-1; 7 bases fit TRBD2. Germline CDR1 and CDR2: MNHEY and SMNVEV (reference sequence). With 6 bases clipped from V and 9 bases from J, the junction kept 11 bases outside the gene matches. The CDR3 contains 14 residues. Here the CDR3 reads CASRDRGRATEQFF. The CDR3 coding sequence is TGTGCCAGCAGGGATCGGGGGAGGGCCACTGAGCAGTTCTTC.